This TCR beta chain was identified in a study of PD-1 blockade in classical Hodgkin lymphoma. Relapse after autologous stem cell transplantation occurred in every patient, and brentuximab vedotin exposure varied. The CDR3 is 13 residues long. Germline V gene data show CDR1 as MNHEY and CDR2 as SMNVEV (reference sequence). Trimming took off 2 bases at V and 6 bases at J, with 11 bases between the two ends. This table comes from immunoSEQ multiplex PCR, and its TCRdb copy is limited to in-frame clones, with some not included. The sample holds 13,000 to 15,000 clones, around 80% seen once. This clone is a singleton in its sample.

The chain links TRBV27 to TRBJ2-7; D is ambiguous. The TCR sequence derives from a human donor with classical Hodgkin lymphoma. The sample here was peripheral blood mononuclear cells (PBMCs), taken before the second cycle of nivolumab. The DNA for the CDR3 is TGTGCCAGCAGTTTAAGGGAAGGGCTCGAGCAGTACTTC. Amino acid sequence: CASSLREGLEQYF.